This passage covers 20 T cell receptor beta chains from one sample sequenced in a study of blood T cell repertoires in COVID-19. The assay was immunoSEQ multiplex PCR, and TCRdb's table has in-frame clones only and misses some. The sample carries some 230,000 clones, around 83% recorded once. Input material: PBMCs or T cells enriched from blood (not recorded which). These receptors were obtained from a woman aged 40 to 50 with acute COVID-19.

V gene TRBV27 combines with J gene TRBJ2-2; D possibly corresponds to TRBD1 (6 bases). The V and J ends lost 9 bases and 3 bases respectively, with 11 bases between them. CDR1 and CDR2 from the germline V gene are MNHEY and SMNVEV (reference sequence). The CDR3 is made up of 13 amino acids. The CDR3 sequence is CASTGQDTGELFF. CDR3 nucleotide sequence: TGTGCCAGTACAGGGCAAGACACCGGGGAGCTGTTTTTT.

J is TRBJ1-1 and V is TRBV6-6; TRBD1 aligns across 8 bases. The CDR3 totals 13 residues. J gave up 7 bases and V 4 bases, and 5 bases lay outside the gene matches. Germline CDR1 MNHNY, CDR2 SVGAGI (reference sequence). The CDR3 nucleotides read TGTGCCAGCAGTTTTCAGGGGGCGGGTGAAGCTTTCTTT. This translates into CASSFQGAGEAFF.

The chain has TRBV5-1 and TRBJ1-1; TRBD1 matches at 7 bases. CDR3 length equals 15 residues. V lost 3 bases and J lost 0; bases outside the gene matches: 5. Germline V CDR1 and CDR2: SGHRS, YFSETQ. CDR3 sequence reads: CASSSDRRMNTEAFF. The CDR3, as DNA: TGCGCCAGCAGCTCGGACAGGAGAATGAACACTGAAGCTTTCTTT.

The V gene is TRBV2, the J gene TRBJ2-4, with D unclear. The germline CDR1 and CDR2 sequences are SNHLY and FYNNEI. This CDR3 is 15 amino acids long. V shed 4 bases and J shed 0 bases, with 10 bases lying between them. The CDR3, as DNA: TGTGCCAGCAGTGTTGGCTTTCTAGCCAAAAACATTCAGTACTTC. Its translation: CASSVGFLAKNIQYF.

The rearrangement uses TRBV28 and TRBJ2-5; tentative D call: TRBD2 (5 bases). The germline V and J ends were trimmed by 4 bases and 0 bases, with 12 bases remaining between them. The CDR3 runs 15 residues. In germline, CDR1 is MDHEN, CDR2 SYDVKM. CDR3 bases: TGTGCCAGCAGTTCGGGATCACCGTACCAAGAGACCCAGTACTTC. Protein sequence: CASSSGSPYQETQYF.

This clone was detected once. V gene TRBV18 combines with J gene TRBJ1-1; 8 nucleotides agree with TRBD1. The length of the CDR3 is 12 residues. Germline V lookup: CDR1 KGHSH, CDR2 LQKENI. The ends lost 3 bases at V and 10 bases at J; junction bases unmatched: 4. Written as DNA, the CDR3 is TGTGCCAGCTCACCCAACAGGGGGGGAGCTTTCTTT. As protein: CASSPNRGGAFF.

The V gene is TRBV4-3, the J gene TRBJ2-1, with 10 positions matching TRBD2. The CDR3 loop spans 16 amino acids. The V segment lost 2 bases and the J segment 3 bases; nucleotides outside the gene matches: 4. The germline gives CDR1 LGHNA, CDR2 YSLEER. The CDR3 nucleotides read TGCGCCAGCAGCCAACGGACTAGCGGAGACTACAATGAGCAGTTCTTC. It specifies CASSQRTSGDYNEQFF.

The chain employs TRBV3-1 (or the pseudogene TRBV3-2) and TRBJ2-2, with D unclear. V was cut by 1 base and J by 0 bases, with 18 bases left in between. Germline V CDR1 and CDR2: LGHDT, YNNKEL (reference sequence). This CDR3 contains 19 residues. CDR3 sequence reads: CASSQVRPTAHANTGELFF. The CDR3 DNA follows: TGTGCCAGCAGCCAAGTCCGACCTACAGCCCACGCGAACACCGGGGAGCTGTTTTTT.

V gene TRBV30 combines with J gene TRBJ2-4, with a tentative D call TRBD2 (5 bases). CDR3 length: 14 residues. The germline gives CDR1 GTSNPN, CDR2 SVGIG (reference sequence). The germline V and J ends were trimmed by 8 bases and 4 bases, with 18 bases remaining between them. The CDR3 nucleotides are TGTGCCCTGGATCTTGGGGTAGCGAAAAACATTCAGTACTTC. Residues: CALDLGVAKNIQYF.

V gene TRBV7-2 combines with J gene TRBJ2-5, with a possible D match to TRBD1 (5 bases). Trimming stripped 3 bases from V and 5 bases from J, with 19 bases between. This CDR3 has 16 residues. The germline CDR1 and CDR2 sequences are SGHTA and FQGNSA. The CDR3 DNA reads as TGTGCCAGCAGCTTTCTTACTCTAGGGGTTGCGGAGACCCAGTACTTC. This sequence encodes CASSFLTLGVAETQYF.

The rearrangement uses TRBV5-1 and TRBJ2-3; 7 positions agree with TRBD2. Losses at the gene ends were 0 bases for V and 2 bases for J; bases not matched to a gene: 3. The CDR3 runs 15 residues. Germline V CDR1 and CDR2: SGHRS, YFSETQ. CDR3 coding DNA: TGCGCCAGCAGCTTGGCGGGAGGTATCACAGATACGCAGTATTTT. It translates to CASSLAGGITDTQYF.

V gene TRBV5-1 combines with J gene TRBJ2-3; possibly TRBD1 for D (7 bases). Trimming removed 3 bases at V and 3 bases at J, with 14 bases between. CDR1 and CDR2 (germline): SGHRS, YFSETQ. The CDR3 covers 15 residues. The CDR3 DNA reads TGCGCCAGCAGCTCACAGGAGGGGGCAACAGATACGCAGTATTTT. Translating gives CASSSQEGATDTQYF.

This sequence joins TRBV29-1 and TRBJ1-1, with D maybe TRBD1 (5 bases). The V gene's germline CDR1 is SQVTM and CDR2 ANQGSEA. V was trimmed by 2 bases and J by 0 bases, leaving 7 bases between them. The CDR3 has 13 amino acids. The CDR3 region has the DNA TGCAGCGTTGAAAAGGGGATGAACACTGAAGCTTTCTTT. Translating it yields CSVEKGMNTEAFF.

This clone was picked up a small number of times. This chain uses TRBV27 with TRBJ1-6, with D uncertain. Trimming took 4 bases from V and 11 from J, leaving 12 bases between them. This CDR3 has 13 amino acids. Germline V gives CDR1 MNHEY, CDR2 SMNVEV (reference sequence). CDR3 coding DNA: TGTGCCAGCAGTTCCGGGAGGGAGACACCCCTCCACTTT. Residues: CASSSGRETPLHF.

The chain carries TRBV7-2 and TRBJ2-1; the D is unclear. The V end lost 3 bases, the J end lost 7 bases, and 16 bases lay between the germline ends. The CDR3 sequence is 15 residues long. The germline gives CDR1 SGHTA, CDR2 FQGNSA. The CDR3 nucleotides are TGTGCCAGCAGCTTCCCCGCCTCACCGCGGAATGAGCAGTTCTTC. It encodes CASSFPASPRNEQFF.

The rearrangement joins TRBV18 to TRBJ1-5, with TRBD1 matching over 7 bases. This CDR3 is 13 amino acids long. Per the germline V gene, CDR1 is KGHSH and CDR2 is LQKENI. V gave up 6 bases and J gave up 3 bases; unmatched junction bases: 2. The CDR3 nucleotides read TGTGCCAGCTCCGGGACAGCCAATCAGCCCCAGCATTTT. Translating gives CASSGTANQPQHF.

The V and J genes are TRBV27 and TRBJ2-1; the match to TRBD2 covers 8 bases. The CDR3 runs to 14 residues. Trimming removed 3 bases from V and 4 bases from J; junction bases left unmatched: 2. Germline assignment: CDR1 MNHEY and CDR2 SMNVEV (reference sequence). CDR3 amino acids: CASSFGTRYNEQFF. CDR3 bases: TGTGCCAGCAGTTTCGGGACTAGGTACAATGAGCAGTTCTTC.

The chain is built from TRBV29-1 and TRBJ2-5, with D possibly matching TRBD1 (5 bases). The CDR3 spans 14 residues. Per germline, CDR1 SQVTM and CDR2 ANQGSEA. V shed 4 bases and J shed 3 bases, with 15 bases lying between them. CDR3 DNA: TGCAGCGTTGGGGTCCCTGGGGCGGAAGAGACCCAGTACTTC. Protein: CSVGVPGAEETQYF.

The rearrangement joins TRBV30 to TRBJ2-1, with D unclear. CDR1 is GTSNPN and CDR2 is SVGIG in the germline V gene (reference sequence). The CDR3 has 14 residues. Trimming took off 5 bases at V and 10 bases at J, with 21 bases between the two ends. The CDR3 nucleotides read TGTGCCTGGGGGTCTGAACTGTCCTCACCGGAGCAGTTCTTC. As protein: CAWGSELSSPEQFF.

V gene TRBV5-5 combines with J gene TRBJ2-2; no definite D call. Germline V CDR1 and CDR2: SGHKS, YYEKEE (reference sequence). V gave up 2 bases and J gave up 1 base, with 6 bases separating them. This CDR3 is built from 14 residues. The CDR3 DNA follows: TGTGCCAGCAGCTTACTACAGAACACCGGGGAGCTGTTTTTT. This gives the protein CASSLLQNTGELFF. Using reference TRBV5-5 and TRBJ2-2 for the parts outside the CDR3, the full variable domain is DAGVTQSPTHLIKTRGQQVTLRCSPISGHKSVSWYQQVLGQGPQFIFQYYEKEERGRGNFPDRFSARQFPNYSSELNVNALLLGDSALYLCASSLLQNTGELFFGEGSRLTVL.